This TCR beta chain emerged from a study of response to subunit inactivated influenza vaccine. Study-level findings and limits: It was suggested by the authors that few new T cells are recruited by each seasonal influenza vaccination.

There are 16 residues in the CDR3. Germline trimming cut 3 bases from V and 4 bases from J; bases unmatched to any gene: 6. One entry per CDR3 protein results from TCRdb running MiXCR on the RT-PCR reads. Of more than 200,000 distinct CDR3 sequences listed, less than 15% are singletons. Of note for this clonotype: Its target is unknown.

The specimen was non-naive T cells sorted from PBMCs, collected 14 days before vaccination. The V gene is TRBV12-3 or TRBV12-4, the J gene TRBJ2-2, with 9 positions matching TRBD2. The TCR originated in a man in his fifties who received an inactivated influenza vaccine. CDR3 sequence reads: CASSFQAGGPTGELFF. The CDR3 DNA is TGTGCCAGCAGTTTTCAGGCGGGAGGGCCCACCGGGGAGCTGTTTTTT.